Included here is one TCR beta chain sequence, with context. Its antigen is still unknown. These data come from a study of Ad26.COV2.S vaccination and SARS-CoV-2 variants. Study findings and constraints: It was reported that spike-specific CD8+ and CD4+ T cell responses were substantially broad after vaccination.

The assay was immunoSEQ multiplex PCR, and TCRdb's table has in-frame clones only and misses some. The sample includes hundreds of thousands of clones, roughly 90% seen only once; the top ten take over 1.3%. This CDR3 region has 14 residues. The V end lost 5 bases, the J end lost 6 bases, and 14 bases lay between the germline ends. From germline, CDR1 is SGHAT and CDR2 FQNNGV. Treatment meaning: roughly 18 received Ad26.COV2.S at low or high dose, single or two shots; 5 received placebo; per-sample allocation not given. The samples were gathered on day 63 after the first injection of vaccine or placebo.

The chain carries TRBV11-2 and TRBJ2-1; the D is unclear. The sample consisted of peripheral blood, taken in a trial of Ad26.COV2.S vaccine versus placebo. The sequence came from a person between 18 and 65 years old who received the Ad26.COV2.S COVID-19 vaccine or a placebo. The chain's CDR3 is CASSGSLALNEQFF. In DNA, the CDR3 is TGTGCCAGCAGCGGAAGCCTGGCTCTCAATGAGCAGTTCTTC. Complete variable domain (other parts from reference TRBV11-2 and TRBJ2-1): EAGVAQSPRYKIIEKRQSVAFWCNPISGHATLYWYQQILGQGPKLLIQFQNNGVVDDSQLPKDRFSAERLKGVDSTLKIQPAKLEDSAVYLCASSGSLALNEQFFGPGTRLTVL.